Each of the 22 T cell receptor beta chains below was sequenced from the same sample in a study of T-cell reconstitution after alpha-beta-depleted transplantation in children. Preparation of the TCRbeta library was carried out with unique molecular identifiers. TCRdb itself ran the PCR reads through MiXCR, one entry per CDR3 protein. Among some 130,000 distinct CDR3 sequences listed, 9.5% to 10% were seen once. The material sequenced was PBMCs, mostly from graft donor cells, taken 180 days after TCRalphabeta/CD19-depleted stem cell transplant. These receptors all stem from a girl under three years old who had a stem cell transplant for combined immunodeficiency, so the T cells may come from the graft donor.

This clonotype has a count of ten or more. The rearrangement links TRBV7-9 to TRBJ2-2; no firm D call. The CDR3 totals 15 residues. The V end lost 5 bases, the J end lost 7 bases, and 17 bases lay between the germline ends. CDR1 and CDR2 (germline): SEHNR, FQNEAQ (reference sequence). The CDR3 coding sequence is TGTGCCAGCAGCCCATCTGTAGGGTTGGACGGGGAGCTGTTTTTT. Translated: CASSPSVGLDGELFF.

The sample holds a few counts of this clonotype. V is TRBV7-9 and J is TRBJ1-6, with D uncertain. Germline values: CDR1 SEHNR, CDR2 FQNEAQ (reference sequence). V shed 1 base and J shed 6 bases, with 13 bases lying between them. The CDR3 loop spans 16 amino acids. This CDR3 is CASSLGVGGPNSPLHF. CDR3 DNA sequence: TGTGCCAGCAGCTTAGGGGTCGGCGGTCCTAATTCACCCCTCCACTTT. The full variable domain, rest sourced from reference TRBV7-9 and TRBJ1-6, is DTGVSQNPRHKITKRGQNVTFRCDPISEHNRLYWYRQTLGQGPEFLTYFQNEAQLEKSRLLSDRFSAERPKGSFSTLEIQRTEQGDSAMYLCASSLGVGGPNSPLHFGNGTRLTVT.

The chain joins TRBV20-1 to TRBJ2-5; no firm D call. Trimming left V 3 bases short and J 1 base short, with 12 bases between. CDR3 length equals 14 residues. Looked up from germline, CDR1 is DFQATT and CDR2 is SNEGSKA (reference sequence). CDR3 sequence (DNA): TGCAGTGCTAGTAGGTGGGCCCTCCAAGAGACCCAGTACTTC. This gives the protein CSASRWALQETQYF.

This clonotype has just a few counts. The J gene is TRBJ2-4, the V gene TRBV12-3 or TRBV12-4; 7 bases map to TRBD1. The trim removed 3 bases at V and 12 bases at J, leaving 8 bases unmatched. The CDR3 runs 13 residues. This CDR3 is CASSFRGGESQYF. In nucleotides, the CDR3 is TGTGCCAGCAGTTTTAGAGGGGGCGAATCTCAGTACTTC.

V and J are TRBV4-3 and TRBJ2-7; 7 bases align to TRBD2. CDR1 and CDR2 from the germline V gene are LGHNA and YSLEER. Trimming at V came to 3 bases and at J to 6 bases, leaving 5 bases not matched to a gene. This CDR3 spans 13 amino acids. The CDR3 here is CASSQRGGAEQYF. For the CDR3, the DNA is TGCGCCAGCAGCCAGAGGGGAGGGGCCGAGCAGTACTTC.

Regarding this clonotype: A much larger clone sits a single nucleotide away, making a read error possible. The chain recombines TRBV5-6 with TRBJ1-5; D not certain. The CDR3 is made up of 15 amino acids. Germline loops: CDR1 SGHDT, CDR2 YYEEEE. Trimming cost V 1 base and J 2 bases, with 10 bases left between them. The CDR3 coding sequence is TGTGCCAGCAGCTTGCAAGTGAAAGGCAATCAGCCCCAGCATTTT. It translates to CASSLQVKGNQPQHF.

This clonotype was counted ten times or more. The V gene is TRBV20-1, the J gene TRBJ2-3, with D hard to call. This CDR3 region has 9 residues. CDR1 DFQATT and CDR2 SNEGSKA come from the germline V gene (reference sequence). Trimming removed 4 bases from V and 6 bases from J, with 2 bases in between. CDR3 in amino acids: CSAKDTQYF. CDR3 DNA sequence: TGCAGTGCTAAGGATACGCAGTATTTT.

This clonotype was seen repeatedly, ten times or more. The CDR3 coding sequence is TGCAGTGCTAGAGATTCAGGAGGCGGGAGCATTGTAACAGATACGCAGTATTTT. This translates into CSARDSGGGSIVTDTQYF. The chain uses TRBV20-1 and TRBJ2-3; 7 bases are shared with TRBD2. Looked up from germline, CDR1 is DFQATT and CDR2 is SNEGSKA (reference sequence). Germline trimming cut 0 bases from V and 3 bases from J; bases unmatched to any gene: 15. The CDR3 consists of 18 residues.

V is TRBV5-1 and J is TRBJ1-3; D not resolved. Germline V CDR1 and CDR2: SGHRS, YFSETQ. Trimming removed 4 bases at V and 4 bases at J, with 21 bases between. The CDR3 is 17 amino acids. For the CDR3, the DNA is TGCGCCAGCAGCCCCGGTAAGGGCCCCTTTCCCGGAAACACCATATATTTT. This encodes CASSPGKGPFPGNTIYF.

The chain links TRBV10-3 to TRBJ1-2, with 9 bases aligning to TRBD1. Germline CDR1 reads ENHRY; CDR2 reads SYGVKD. V trimming: 0 bases; J trimming: 4 bases; junction bases outside the gene matches: 3. The CDR3 covers 15 residues. The CDR3, as DNA: TGTGCCATCAGTGAGTCTCGGACAGGGGCCTATGGCTACACCTTC. Translation: CAISESRTGAYGYTF.

The chain links TRBV28 to TRBJ1-2; 7 positions match TRBD1. Germline CDR1 reads MDHEN; CDR2 reads SYDVKM. The CDR3 spans 14 residues. The trim removed 5 bases at V and 3 bases at J, leaving 6 bases unmatched. For the CDR3, the DNA is TGTGCCAGCAGTCGACAGGGAACATACTATGGCTACACCTTC. It specifies CASSRQGTYYGYTF.

A few counts support this clonotype. This sequence joins TRBV19 and TRBJ2-1; D is possibly TRBD2 (6 bases). The CDR3 extends over 16 amino acids. Trimming stripped 4 bases from V and 7 bases from J, with 20 bases between. Per germline, CDR1 LNHDA and CDR2 SQIVND (reference sequence). The CDR3 region is CASSTPTGGVRNEQFF. The CDR3 nucleotides read TGTGCCAGTAGTACCCCCACCGGCGGGGTCAGGAATGAGCAGTTCTTC.

This sequence joins TRBV4-3 and TRBJ2-2; the match to TRBD2 covers 10 bases. This CDR3 has 18 residues. Germline lookup yields CDR1 LGHNA and CDR2 YSLEER. Trimming cost V 5 bases and J 7 bases; bases outside gene matches: 16. The CDR3 sequence: CASSKPHRLAGVGGELFF. The CDR3 DNA sequence: TGCGCCAGCAGCAAACCCCACCGGCTAGCGGGAGTGGGCGGGGAGCTGTTTTTT.

This clonotype has only a few counts. The chain has TRBV7-6 and TRBJ2-1; a weak D match, TRBD2 (6 bases). The length of the CDR3 is 14 residues. Trimming cost V 3 bases and J 6 bases, with 12 bases left between them. Germline loops: CDR1 SGHVS, CDR2 FNYEAQ. The CDR3 loop reads CASSLGGKSNEQFF. The CDR3 region has the DNA TGTGCCAGCAGCTTGGGCGGGAAATCCAATGAGCAGTTCTTC.

The genes are TRBV29-1 and TRBJ2-5; 8 bases align to TRBD1. The germline CDR1 and CDR2 sequences are SQVTM and ANQGSEA. This CDR3 is 13 amino acids long. Germline trimming cut 4 bases from V and 1 base from J; bases unmatched to any gene: 2. In DNA form, the CDR3 reads TGCAGCGTTGCCGGGACAGGCCAAGAGACCCAGTACTTC. This codes for CSVAGTGQETQYF.

The V gene is TRBV19, the J gene TRBJ2-7; no firm D call. Germline CDR1 is LNHDA and CDR2 is SQIVND (reference sequence). This CDR3 is built from 12 residues. The V gene lost 5 bases and the J gene lost 4 bases, with 9 bases spanning the gap. The CDR3 loop reads CASSRKGYEQYF. CDR3 nucleotide sequence: TGTGCCAGTAGTCGGAAGGGATACGAGCAGTACTTC.

In its sample, this clonotype was seen a few times. V is TRBV6-5 and J is TRBJ2-7; tentatively, D is TRBD1 (6 bases). Deletions cut 0 bases from V and 10 bases from J, with 19 bases between. Germline V gives CDR1 MNHEY, CDR2 SVGAGI. The CDR3 contains 15 residues. The CDR3 nucleotides are TGTGCCAGCAGTTACTCGGGTCGGTTGAGGGGGAGCCAGTACTTC. It translates to CASSYSGRLRGSQYF.

The chain carries TRBV5-1 and TRBJ2-3; 8 bases line up with TRBD2. V lost 0 bases, J lost 5 bases, and 8 bases stayed unmatched. The CDR3 totals 16 residues. Germline loops: CDR1 SGHRS, CDR2 YFSETQ. The CDR3 is CASSLAISGDVDTQYF. The DNA for the CDR3 is TGCGCCAGCAGCTTGGCCATTAGCGGGGATGTAGATACGCAGTATTTT.

Only a few counts were recorded for this clonotype. The chain couples TRBV12-3 or TRBV12-4 to TRBJ2-7; 12 bases match TRBD1. The CDR3 has 14 residues. V shed 7 bases, J shed 5 bases, and the junction held 6 bases outside the gene matches. As DNA, the CDR3 is TGTGCCAGCACCCTGGGACAGGGGGCCCACGAGCAGTACTTC. Translating gives CASTLGQGAHEQYF.

This clonotype was counted between two and nine times. The chain employs TRBV6-2 or TRBV6-3 and TRBJ1-5; 8 positions match TRBD1. Germline V gene sequence: CDR1 MNHEY, CDR2 SVGEGT. The CDR3 loop spans 14 amino acids. The J segment lost 6 bases and the V segment lost 2 bases, leaving 3 bases of the junction unmatched. The CDR3: CASSYRQGIQPQHF. The CDR3 region has the DNA TGTGCCAGCAGTTACAGACAGGGGATTCAGCCCCAGCATTTT.

V and J are TRBV5-5 and TRBJ2-4; TRBD1 aligns across 7 bases. J was trimmed by 8 bases and V by 7 bases; bases with no gene match: 18. From germline, CDR1 is SGHKS and CDR2 YYEKEE (reference sequence). This CDR3 has 16 amino acids. CDR3 in amino acids: CASFFGGQVGVDIQYF. The CDR3 DNA reads TGTGCCAGCTTTTTCGGCGGACAGGTGGGGGTGGACATTCAGTACTTC.

This chain's CDR3 is CASSYLRAGDTQYF. As DNA, the CDR3 is TGTGCCAGCAGTTACCTGAGGGCTGGGGATACGCAGTATTTT. V is TRBV6-5 and J is TRBJ2-3, with TRBD2 as a possible D gene (5 bases). V was clipped by 2 bases and J by 6 bases, with 12 bases between them. The CDR3 extends over 14 amino acids. In germline, CDR1 is MNHEY, CDR2 SVGAGI.